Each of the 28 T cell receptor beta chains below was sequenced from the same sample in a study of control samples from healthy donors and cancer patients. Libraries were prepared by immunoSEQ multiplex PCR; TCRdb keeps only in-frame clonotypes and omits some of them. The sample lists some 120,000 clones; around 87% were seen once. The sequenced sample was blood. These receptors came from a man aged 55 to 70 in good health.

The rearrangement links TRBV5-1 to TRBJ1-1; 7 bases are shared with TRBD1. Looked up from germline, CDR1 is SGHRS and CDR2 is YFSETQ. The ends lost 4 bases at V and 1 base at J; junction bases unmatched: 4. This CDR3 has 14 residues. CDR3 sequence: CASSRGTANTEAFF. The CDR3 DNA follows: TGCGCCAGCAGCCGGGGGACAGCGAACACTGAAGCTTTCTTT. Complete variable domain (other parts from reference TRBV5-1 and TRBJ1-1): KAGVTQTPRYLIKTRGQQVTLSCSPISGHRSVSWYQQTPGQGLQFLFEYFSETQRNKGNFPGRFSGRQFSNSRSEMNVSTLELGDSALYLCASSRGTANTEAFFGQGTRLTVV.

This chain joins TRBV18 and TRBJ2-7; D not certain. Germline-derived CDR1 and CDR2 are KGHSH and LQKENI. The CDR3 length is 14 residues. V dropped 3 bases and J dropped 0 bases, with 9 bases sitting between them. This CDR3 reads CASSPAGISYEQYF. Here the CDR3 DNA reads TGTGCCAGCTCACCGGCAGGCATCTCCTACGAGCAGTACTTC.

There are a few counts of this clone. CDR3 residues: CASSYLDTQYF. The CDR3 DNA follows: TGTGCCAGCAGTTACCTGGATACGCAGTATTTT. The genes are TRBV6-5 and TRBJ2-3; unclear D gene. Trimming cost V 2 bases and J 6 bases, with 3 bases left between them. The CDR3 extends over 11 amino acids. Germline assignment: CDR1 MNHEY and CDR2 SVGAGI.

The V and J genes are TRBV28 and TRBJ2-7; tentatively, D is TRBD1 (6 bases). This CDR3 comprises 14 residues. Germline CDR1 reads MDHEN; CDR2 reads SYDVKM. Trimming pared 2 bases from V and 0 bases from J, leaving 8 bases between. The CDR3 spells CASSLRGGSYEQYF. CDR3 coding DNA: TGTGCCAGCAGTTTACGAGGGGGCTCCTACGAGCAGTACTTC.

For the CDR3, the DNA is TGCGCCAGCAGCTTGTTTGCGGGGAGGGCTGAAGCTTTCTTT. Residues: CASSLFAGRAEAFF. The chain joins TRBV5-1 to TRBJ1-1; D unresolved. CDR1 and CDR2 from the germline V gene are SGHRS and YFSETQ. With 1 base removed from V and 6 bases from J, the gap between germline ends came to 13 bases. This CDR3 region has 14 residues.

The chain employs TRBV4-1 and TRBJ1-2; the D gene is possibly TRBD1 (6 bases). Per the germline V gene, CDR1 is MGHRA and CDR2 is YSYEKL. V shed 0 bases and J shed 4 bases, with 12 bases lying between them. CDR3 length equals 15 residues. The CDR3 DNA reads TGCGCCAGCAGCCAAGAACAGGGACGCAGCTATGGCTACACCTTC. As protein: CASSQEQGRSYGYTF.

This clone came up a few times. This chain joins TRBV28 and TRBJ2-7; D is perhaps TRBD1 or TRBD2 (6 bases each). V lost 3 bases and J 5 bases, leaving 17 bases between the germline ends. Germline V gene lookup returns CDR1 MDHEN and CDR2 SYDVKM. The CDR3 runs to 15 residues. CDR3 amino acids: CASSLGGASDHEQYF. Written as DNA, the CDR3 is TGTGCCAGCAGTTTGGGGGGCGCGAGTGACCACGAGCAGTACTTC.

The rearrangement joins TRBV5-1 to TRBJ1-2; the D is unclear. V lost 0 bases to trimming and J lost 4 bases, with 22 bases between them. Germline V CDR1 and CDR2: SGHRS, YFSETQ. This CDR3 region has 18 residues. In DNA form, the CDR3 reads TGCGCCAGCAGCTTGGTCGGACGGACGCCCCAGGAGGCCTATGGCTACACCTTC. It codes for CASSLVGRTPQEAYGYTF. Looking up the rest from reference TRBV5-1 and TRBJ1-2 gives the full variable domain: KAGVTQTPRYLIKTRGQQVTLSCSPISGHRSVSWYQQTPGQGLQFLFEYFSETQRNKGNFPGRFSGRQFSNSRSEMNVSTLELGDSALYLCASSLVGRTPQEAYGYTFGSGTRLTVV.

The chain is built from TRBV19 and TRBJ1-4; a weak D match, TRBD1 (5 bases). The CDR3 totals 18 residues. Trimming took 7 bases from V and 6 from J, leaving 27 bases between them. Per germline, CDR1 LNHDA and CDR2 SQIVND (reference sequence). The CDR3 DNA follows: TGTGCCAGTAAGATGGGGGTCAGCCTTATCCGTCGGGATGAAAAACTGTTTTTT. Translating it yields CASKMGVSLIRRDEKLFF.

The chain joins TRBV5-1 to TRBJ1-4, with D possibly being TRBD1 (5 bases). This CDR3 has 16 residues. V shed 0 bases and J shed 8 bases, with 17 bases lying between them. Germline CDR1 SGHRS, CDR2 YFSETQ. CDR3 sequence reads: CASSLASPGSGEKLFF. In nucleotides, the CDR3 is TGCGCCAGCAGCTTGGCATCCCCAGGGTCGGGGGAAAAACTGTTTTTT.

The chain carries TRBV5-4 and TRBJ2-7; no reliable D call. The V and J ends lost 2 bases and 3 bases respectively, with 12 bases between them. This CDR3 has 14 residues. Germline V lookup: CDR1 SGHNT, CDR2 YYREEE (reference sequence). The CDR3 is CASSFWGTRYEQYF. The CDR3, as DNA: TGTGCCAGCAGCTTTTGGGGTACCCGCTACGAGCAGTACTTC.

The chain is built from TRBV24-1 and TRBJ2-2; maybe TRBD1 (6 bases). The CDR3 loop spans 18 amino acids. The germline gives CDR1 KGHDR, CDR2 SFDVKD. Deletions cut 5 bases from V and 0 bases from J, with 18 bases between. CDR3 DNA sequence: TGTGCCACCAGTGCACCCCCAGGGGCAGGGACGAACACCGGGGAGCTGTTTTTT. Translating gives CATSAPPGAGTNTGELFF.

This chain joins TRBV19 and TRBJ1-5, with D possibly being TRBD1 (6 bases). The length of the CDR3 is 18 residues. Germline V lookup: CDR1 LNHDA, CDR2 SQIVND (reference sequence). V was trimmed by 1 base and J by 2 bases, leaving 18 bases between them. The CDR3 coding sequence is TGTGCCAGTAGTATAGCGGGGGCGCCGATGGTTGGCAATCAGCCCCAGCATTTT. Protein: CASSIAGAPMVGNQPQHF.

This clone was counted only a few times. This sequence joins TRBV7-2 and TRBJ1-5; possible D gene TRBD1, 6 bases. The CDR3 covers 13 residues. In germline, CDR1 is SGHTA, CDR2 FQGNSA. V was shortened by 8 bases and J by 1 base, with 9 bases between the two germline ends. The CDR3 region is CASCTGSNQPQHF. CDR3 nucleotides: TGTGCCAGCTGTACAGGGAGCAATCAGCCCCAGCATTTT.

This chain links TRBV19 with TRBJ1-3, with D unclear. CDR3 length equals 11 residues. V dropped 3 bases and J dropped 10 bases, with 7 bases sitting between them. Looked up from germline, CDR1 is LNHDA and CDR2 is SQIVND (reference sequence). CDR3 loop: CASSMMGTIYF. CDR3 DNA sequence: TGTGCCAGTAGTATGATGGGGACCATATATTTT.

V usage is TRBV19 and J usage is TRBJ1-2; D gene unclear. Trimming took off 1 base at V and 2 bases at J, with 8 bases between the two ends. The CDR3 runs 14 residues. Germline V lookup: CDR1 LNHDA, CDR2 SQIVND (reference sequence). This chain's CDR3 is CASSIGQGNYGYTF. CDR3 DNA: TGTGCCAGTAGTATAGGTCAAGGAAACTATGGCTACACCTTC. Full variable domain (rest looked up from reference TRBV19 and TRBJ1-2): DGGITQSPKYLFRKEGQNVTLSCEQNLNHDAMYWYRQDPGQGLRLIYYSQIVNDFQKGDIAEGYSVSREKKESFPLTVTSAQKNPTAFYLCASSIGQGNYGYTFGSGTRLTVV.

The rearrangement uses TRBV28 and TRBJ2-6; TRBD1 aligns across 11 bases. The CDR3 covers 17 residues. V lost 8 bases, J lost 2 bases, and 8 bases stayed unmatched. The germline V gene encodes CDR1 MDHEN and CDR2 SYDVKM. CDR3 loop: CASAPWTGGAGANVLTF. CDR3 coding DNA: TGTGCCAGCGCGCCCTGGACAGGGGGCGCTGGGGCCAACGTCCTGACTTTC.

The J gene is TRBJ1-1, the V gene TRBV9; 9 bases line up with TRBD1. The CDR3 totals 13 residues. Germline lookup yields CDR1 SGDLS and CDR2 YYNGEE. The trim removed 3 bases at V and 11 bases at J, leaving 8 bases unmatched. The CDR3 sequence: CASSDRTGEVAFF. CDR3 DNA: TGTGCCAGCAGCGATAGGACAGGGGAGGTTGCTTTCTTT.

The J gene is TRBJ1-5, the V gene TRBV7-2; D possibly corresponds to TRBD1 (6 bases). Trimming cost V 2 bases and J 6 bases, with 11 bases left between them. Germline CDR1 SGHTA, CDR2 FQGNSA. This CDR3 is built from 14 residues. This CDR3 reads CASSLTGQPQPQHF. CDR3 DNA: TGTGCCAGCAGCTTAACGGGACAACCTCAGCCCCAGCATTTT.

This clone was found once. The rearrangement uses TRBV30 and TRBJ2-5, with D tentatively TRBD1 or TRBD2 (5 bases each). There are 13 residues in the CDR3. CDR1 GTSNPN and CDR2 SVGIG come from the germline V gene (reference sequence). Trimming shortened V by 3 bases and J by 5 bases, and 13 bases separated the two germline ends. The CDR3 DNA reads TGTGCCTGGAGCAAGGGACGGCTCGAGACCCAGTACTTC. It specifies CAWSKGRLETQYF.

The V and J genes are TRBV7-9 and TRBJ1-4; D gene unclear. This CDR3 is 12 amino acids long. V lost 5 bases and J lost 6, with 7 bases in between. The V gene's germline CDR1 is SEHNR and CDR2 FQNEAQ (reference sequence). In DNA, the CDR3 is TGTGCCAGCAGCCGGACGGATGAAAAACTGTTTTTT. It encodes CASSRTDEKLFF.

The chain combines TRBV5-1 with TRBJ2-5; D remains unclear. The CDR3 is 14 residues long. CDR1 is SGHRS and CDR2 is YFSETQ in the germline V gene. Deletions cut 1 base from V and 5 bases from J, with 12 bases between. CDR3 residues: CASSLRQPSETQYF. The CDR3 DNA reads TGCGCCAGCAGCTTGAGGCAGCCGAGCGAGACCCAGTACTTC.

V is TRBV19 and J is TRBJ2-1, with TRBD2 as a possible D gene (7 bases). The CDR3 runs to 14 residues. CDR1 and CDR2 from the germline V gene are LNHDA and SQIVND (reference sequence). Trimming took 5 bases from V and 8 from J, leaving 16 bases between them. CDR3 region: CASSWGGPDDEQFF. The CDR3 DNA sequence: TGTGCCAGTAGTTGGGGGGGGCCAGACGATGAGCAGTTCTTC.

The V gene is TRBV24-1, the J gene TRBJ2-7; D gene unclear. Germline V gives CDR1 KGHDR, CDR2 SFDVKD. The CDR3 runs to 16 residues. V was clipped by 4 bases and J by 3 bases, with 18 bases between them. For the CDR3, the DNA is TGTGCCACCAGTGAGTCCACATATCCTAACGACTACGAGCAGTACTTC. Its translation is CATSESTYPNDYEQYF.

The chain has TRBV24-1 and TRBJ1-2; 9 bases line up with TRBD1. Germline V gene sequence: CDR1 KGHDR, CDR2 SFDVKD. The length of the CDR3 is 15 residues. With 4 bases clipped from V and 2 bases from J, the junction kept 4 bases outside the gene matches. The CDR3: CATSDPGQGNYGYTF. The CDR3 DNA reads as TGTGCCACCAGTGACCCGGGACAGGGAAACTATGGCTACACCTTC.

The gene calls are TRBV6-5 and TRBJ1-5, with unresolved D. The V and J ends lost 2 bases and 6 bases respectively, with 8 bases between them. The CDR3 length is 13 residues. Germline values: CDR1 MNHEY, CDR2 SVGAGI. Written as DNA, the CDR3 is TGTGCCAGCAGTTACGAGCGGGGTCAGCCCCAGCATTTT. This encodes CASSYERGQPQHF.

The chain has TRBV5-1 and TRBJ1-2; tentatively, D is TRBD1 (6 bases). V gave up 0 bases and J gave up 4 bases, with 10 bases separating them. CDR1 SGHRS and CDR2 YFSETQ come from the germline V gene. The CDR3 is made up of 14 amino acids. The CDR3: CASSLDRVGYGYTF. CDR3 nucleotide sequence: TGCGCCAGCAGCTTGGACAGGGTGGGCTATGGCTACACCTTC.

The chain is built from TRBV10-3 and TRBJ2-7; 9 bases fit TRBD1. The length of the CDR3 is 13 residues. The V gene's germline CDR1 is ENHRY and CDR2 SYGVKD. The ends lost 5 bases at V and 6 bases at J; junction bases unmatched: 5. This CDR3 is CAISRDRGSEQYF. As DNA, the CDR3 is TGTGCCATCAGTCGCGACAGGGGGAGCGAGCAGTACTTC.